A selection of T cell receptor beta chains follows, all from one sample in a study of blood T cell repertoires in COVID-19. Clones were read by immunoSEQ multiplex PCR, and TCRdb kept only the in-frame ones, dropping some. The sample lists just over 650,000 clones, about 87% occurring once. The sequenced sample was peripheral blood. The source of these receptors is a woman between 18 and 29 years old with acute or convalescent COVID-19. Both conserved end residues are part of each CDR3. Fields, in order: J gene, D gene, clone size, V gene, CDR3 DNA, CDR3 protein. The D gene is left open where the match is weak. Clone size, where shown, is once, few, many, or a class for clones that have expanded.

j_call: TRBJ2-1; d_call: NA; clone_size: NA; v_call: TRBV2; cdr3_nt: TGTGCCAGCAGCGAGACTGGGAGCTCCTACAATGAGCAGTTCTTC; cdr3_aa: CASSETGSSYNEQFF
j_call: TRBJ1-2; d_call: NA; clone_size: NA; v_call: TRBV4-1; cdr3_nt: TGCGCCAGCAGCCTAACCGGGGTGTGGGATGGCTACACCTTC; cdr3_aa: CASSLTGVWDGYTF
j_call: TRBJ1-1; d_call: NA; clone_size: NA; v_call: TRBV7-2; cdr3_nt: TGTGCCAGCAGCTTTGGGACAAACACTGAAGCTTTCTTT; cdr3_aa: CASSFGTNTEAFF
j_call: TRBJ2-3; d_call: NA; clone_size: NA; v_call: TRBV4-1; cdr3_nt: TGCGCCAGCACCCAAAGGGGGGGCTGGGGAGATACGCAGTATTTT; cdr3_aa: CASTQRGGWGDTQYF
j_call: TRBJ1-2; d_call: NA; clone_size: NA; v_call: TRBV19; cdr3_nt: TGTGCCAGTACCCAGGACAGATGGTTGGGCTACACCTTC; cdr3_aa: CASTQDRWLGYTF
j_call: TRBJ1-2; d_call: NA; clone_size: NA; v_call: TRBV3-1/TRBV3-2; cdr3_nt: TGTGCCAGCAGCCTTGGAGGAGAGGGCTATGGCTACACCTTC; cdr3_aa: CASSLGGEGYGYTF
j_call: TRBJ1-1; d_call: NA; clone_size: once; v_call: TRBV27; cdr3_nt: TGTGCCAGCAGTTCCAGGGGTAGCCCTGAAGCTTTCTTT; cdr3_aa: CASSSRGSPEAFF
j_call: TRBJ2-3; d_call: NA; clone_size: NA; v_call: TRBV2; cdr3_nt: TGTGCCAGCGGGGGGACAGTTAGCACAGATACGCAGTATTTT; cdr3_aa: CASGGTVSTDTQYF
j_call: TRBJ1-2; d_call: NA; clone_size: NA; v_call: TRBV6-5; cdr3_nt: TGTGCCAGCAGTACGACAGTCCTCTCCTATGGCTACACCTTC; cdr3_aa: CASSTTVLSYGYTF
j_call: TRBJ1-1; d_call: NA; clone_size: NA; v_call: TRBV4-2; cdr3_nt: TGTGCCAGCAGCCAAGACCGCCCGAGGGACACTGAAGCTTTCTTT; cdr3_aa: CASSQDRPRDTEAFF
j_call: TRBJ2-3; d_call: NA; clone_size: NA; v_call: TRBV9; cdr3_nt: TGTGCCAGCAGCAACAGGGAACCCGATACGCAGTATTTT; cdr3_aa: CASSNREPDTQYF
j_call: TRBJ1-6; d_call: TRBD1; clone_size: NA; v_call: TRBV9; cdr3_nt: TGTGCCAGCAGCTCCCCCAGGGACAGCGAGCAGAATTCACCCCTCCACTTT; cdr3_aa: CASSSPRDSEQNSPLHF
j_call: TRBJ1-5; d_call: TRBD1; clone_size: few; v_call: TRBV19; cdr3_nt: TGTGCCAGTAAGAGGGGACAGGAGTCTCAGCCCCAGCATTTT; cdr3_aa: CASKRGQESQPQHF
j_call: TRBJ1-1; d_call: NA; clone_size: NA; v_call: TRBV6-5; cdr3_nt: TGTGCCAGCAGTTACCAGGGGTTGGGTGAAGCTTTCTTT; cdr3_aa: CASSYQGLGEAFF
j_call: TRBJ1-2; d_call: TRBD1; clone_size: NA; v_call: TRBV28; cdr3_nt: TGTGCCAGCAGTATTATACACGCAGGGGGCGAGTACACCTTC; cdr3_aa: CASSIIHAGGEYTF